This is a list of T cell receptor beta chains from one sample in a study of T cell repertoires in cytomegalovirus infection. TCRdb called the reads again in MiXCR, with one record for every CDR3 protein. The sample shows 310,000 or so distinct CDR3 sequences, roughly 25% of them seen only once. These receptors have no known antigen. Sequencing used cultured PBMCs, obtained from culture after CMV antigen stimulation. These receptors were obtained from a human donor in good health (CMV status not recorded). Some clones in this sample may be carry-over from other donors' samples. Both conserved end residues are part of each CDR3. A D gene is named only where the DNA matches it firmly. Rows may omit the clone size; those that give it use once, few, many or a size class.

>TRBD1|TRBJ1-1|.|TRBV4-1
TGCGCCAGCAGTCAAGATCGGGGTAAGGGACAGGGCCGCACTGAAGCTTTCTTT
CASSQDRGKGQGRTEAFF
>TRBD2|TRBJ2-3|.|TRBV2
TGTGCCGGACATGGAACTAGCGGGAGGGCCACAGATACGCAGTATTTT
CAGHGTSGRATDTQYF
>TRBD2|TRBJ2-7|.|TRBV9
TGTGCCAGCAGCTCCCCCCTCGGACTAGCCGACTCCTACGAGCAGTACTTC
CASSSPLGLADSYEQYF
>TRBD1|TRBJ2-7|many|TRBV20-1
TGCAGTGCTAGAGATCGCACAGGGGGCGTGGGGGAGCAGTACTTC
CSARDRTGGVGEQYF
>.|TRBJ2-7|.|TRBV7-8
TGTGCCACTACGGGACCACCCAACTACGAGCAGTACTTC
CATTGPPNYEQYF
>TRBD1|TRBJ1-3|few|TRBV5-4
TGTGCCAGCAGCTTGGCCGGACAGGGGGGAGGAAACACCATATATTTT
CASSLAGQGGGNTIYF
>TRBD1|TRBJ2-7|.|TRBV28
TGTGCCACTCAACCGGGACAGCGGTCAGAGCAGTACTTC
CATQPGQRSEQYF
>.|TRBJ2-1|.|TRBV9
TGTGCCAGCAGCGTAGATCCCCCCGGGGCGGGATCCAATGAGCAGTTCTTC
CASSVDPPGAGSNEQFF
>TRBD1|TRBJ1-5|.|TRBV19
TGTGCCAGTAGCTACAGGGGTCTGGGCAATCAGCCCCAGCATTTT
CASSYRGLGNQPQHF
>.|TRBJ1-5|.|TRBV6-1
TGTGCCAGCGAACCAGGGAGTCGCAATCAGCCCCAGCATTTT
CASEPGSRNQPQHF
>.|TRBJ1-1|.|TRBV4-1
TGCGCCAGCAGCCATACTACTGAAGCTTTCTTT
CASSHTTEAFF
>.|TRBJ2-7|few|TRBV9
TGTGCCAGCAGCCCTTACAGGGAGGGTTACGAGCAGTACTTC
CASSPYREGYEQYF
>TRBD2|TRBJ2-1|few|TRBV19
TGTGCCAGTAGTATGGGACTAGCGGGAGTAACGCAGTTCTTC
CASSMGLAGVTQFF
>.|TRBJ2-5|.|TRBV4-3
TGCGCCAGCAGCCAAGAAGTTTGGGAGACCCAGTACTTC
CASSQEVWETQYF
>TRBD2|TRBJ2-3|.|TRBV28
TGTGCCAGCAGTTTATCGGGACTAGGTGCGGCAAATACGCAGTATTTT
CASSLSGLGAANTQYF
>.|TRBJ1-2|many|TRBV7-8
TGTGCCAGCAGCCCCGAGCAGGGGAACTATGGCTACACCTTC
CASSPEQGNYGYTF
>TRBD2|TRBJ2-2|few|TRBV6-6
TGTGCCAGCAGTTACTCGAGCGTGACTAGCAGGACCACCGGGGAGCTGTTTTTT
CASSYSSVTSRTTGELFF
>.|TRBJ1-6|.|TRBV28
TGTGCCAGCAGTCCCTCCGGGCTCTCACCCCTCCACTTT
CASSPSGLSPLHF
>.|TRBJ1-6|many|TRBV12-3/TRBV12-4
TGTGCCAGCAGTTCGGGACCGCCTGGGGATTCACCCCTCCACTTT
CASSSGPPGDSPLHF
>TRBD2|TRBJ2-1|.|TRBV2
TGTGCCAGCAGTTTACTAACTAGCGGGAGTTACAATGAGCAGTTCTTC
CASSLLTSGSYNEQFF